This T cell receptor (beta chain) was captured by sequencing in a study of blood T cell repertoires in COVID-19. Across the study: Acute and convalescent COVID-19 samples came from the United States, Italy and Spain.

Germline CDR1 KGHSH, CDR2 LQKENI. This CDR3 is built from 16 residues. Trimming left V 0 bases short and J 4 bases short, with 15 bases between. The data were produced by immunoSEQ multiplex PCR, yet TCRdb's version contains in-frame clones alone and is incomplete. The table lists 250,000 to 400,000 clones, approximately 89% of them singletons. This chain joins TRBV18 and TRBJ1-1; possibly TRBD1 for D (5 bases). Specimen: peripheral blood. This clonotype originated in a woman in her 30s with COVID-19, enrolled during active disease. The CDR3 sequence is CASSPPGGSMGTEAFF. The CDR3 coding sequence is TGTGCCAGCTCACCACCCGGGGGATCCATGGGCACTGAAGCTTTCTTT.